This is a list of T cell receptor beta chains from one sample in a study of T cell responses to AZD1222 COVID-19 vaccine. Only in-frame clones appear in the TCRdb table, and some are missing; sequencing was by immunoSEQ multiplex PCR. The data show 55,000 to 80,000 clones, with roughly 84% seen just once and 9.8% held by the top ten. The starting material was peripheral blood, obtained on day 0 of AZD1222 vaccination. The receptors were gathered from an adult in good health. Both conserved end residues are part of each CDR3. D genes are given only for firm matches. Size is stated for part of the rows, as once, few or many counts, or as a class when the clone is expanded.

NA	TRBV10-3	TRBJ2-7	NA	CAISHSSGSVYEQYF	TGTGCCATCAGTCATTCTTCAGGGTCCGTCTACGAGCAGTACTTC
NA	TRBV7-9	TRBJ2-3	NA	CASSLSGDTQYF	TGTGCCAGCAGCTTATCAGGAGATACGCAGTATTTT
NA	TRBV28	TRBJ1-2	once	CASSLFPSGYTF	TGTGCCAGCAGTTTATTCCCAAGTGGCTACACCTTC
TRBD1	TRBV6-5	TRBJ1-1	NA	CASRTGGAGTEAFF	TGTGCCAGCAGGACAGGGGGCGCGGGCACTGAAGCTTTCTTT
NA	TRBV7-2	TRBJ1-2	NA	CASSPRRRGYTF	TGTGCCAGCAGCCCACGACGGCGGGGCTACACCTTC
NA	TRBV29-1	TRBJ1-1	NA	CSVSPRQGSGNTEAFF	TGCAGCGTATCCCCCCGGCAGGGGAGCGGGAACACTGAAGCTTTCTTT
NA	TRBV7-8	TRBJ1-6	NA	CASTQDGYGSPLHF	TGTGCCAGCACCCAGGACGGTTATGGTTCACCCCTCCACTTT
TRBD1	TRBV28	TRBJ1-6	NA	CASIPGQGASPLHF	TGTGCCAGCATTCCAGGACAGGGGGCTTCACCCCTCCACTTT
NA	TRBV7-2	TRBJ1-2	NA	CASSSTYTANYGYTF	TGTGCCAGCAGTTCGACTTATACCGCTAACTATGGCTACACCTTC
NA	TRBV28	TRBJ1-2	few	CASRLMGYGYTF	TGTGCCAGCAGGCTGATGGGGTATGGCTACACCTTC
TRBD2	TRBV19	TRBJ2-3	NA	CASSMGLAGFTDTQYF	TGTGCCAGTAGTATGGGACTAGCGGGGTTCACAGATACGCAGTATTTT